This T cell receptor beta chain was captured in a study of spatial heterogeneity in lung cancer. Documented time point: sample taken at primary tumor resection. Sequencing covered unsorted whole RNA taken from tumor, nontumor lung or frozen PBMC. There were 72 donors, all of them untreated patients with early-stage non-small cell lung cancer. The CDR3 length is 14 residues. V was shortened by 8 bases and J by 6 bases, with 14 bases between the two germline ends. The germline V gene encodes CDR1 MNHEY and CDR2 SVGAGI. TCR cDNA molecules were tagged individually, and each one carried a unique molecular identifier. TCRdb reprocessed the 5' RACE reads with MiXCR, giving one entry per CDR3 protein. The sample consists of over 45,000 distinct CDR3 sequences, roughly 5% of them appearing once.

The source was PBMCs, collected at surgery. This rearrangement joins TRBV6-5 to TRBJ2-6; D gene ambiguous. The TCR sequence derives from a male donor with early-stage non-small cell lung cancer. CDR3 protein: CASSPPPQANVLTF. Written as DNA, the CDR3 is TGTGCCAGCTCACCCCCTCCTCAGGCCAACGTCCTGACTTTC.